This T cell receptor beta chain was identified in a study of T cells in Graves' hyperthyroidism and ophthalmopathy. Study findings and constraints: Researchers found most expanded thyroid clonotypes above 0.001 in blood as well.

Authors of the study amplified TCR beta CDR3 regions from RNA transcripts. Researchers ran a first-round RT-PCR on the TCR CDR3 using the HTBI primer set. TCRdb itself ran the multiplex PCR reads through MiXCR, one entry per CDR3 protein. The sample holds 600,000 to 700,000 distinct CDR3 sequences; 45% are singletons and the top ten take approximately 6.8%. In this sample, this clonotype turned up many times. What it binds is unknown. CDR1 is KGHDR, CDR2 SFDVKD, per germline. The length of the CDR3 is 14 residues. Trimming took 6 bases from V and 6 from J, leaving 16 bases between them. The gene calls are TRBV24-1 and TRBJ1-1; a possible D gene is TRBD1 (6 bases). Sequenced: peripheral blood or thyroid tissue (not recorded which). The clonotype was recovered from an adult man with Graves' disease, either hyperthyroidism or ophthalmopathy (not recorded which). This chain's CDR3 is CATSTNSQGAEAFF. In nucleotides, the CDR3 is TGTGCCACCAGTACGAACTCACAGGGAGCTGAAGCTTTCTTT.